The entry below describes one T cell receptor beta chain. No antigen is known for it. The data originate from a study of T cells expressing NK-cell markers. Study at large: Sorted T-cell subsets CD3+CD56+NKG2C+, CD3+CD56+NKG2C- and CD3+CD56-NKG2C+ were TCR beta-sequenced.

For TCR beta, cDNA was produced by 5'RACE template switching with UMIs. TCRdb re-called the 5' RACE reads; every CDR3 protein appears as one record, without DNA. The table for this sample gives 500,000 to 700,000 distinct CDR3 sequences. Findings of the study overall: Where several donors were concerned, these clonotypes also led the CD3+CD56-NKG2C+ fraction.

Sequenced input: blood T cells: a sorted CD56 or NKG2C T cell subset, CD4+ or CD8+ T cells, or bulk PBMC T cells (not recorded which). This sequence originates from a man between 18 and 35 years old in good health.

CDR3 amino acids: CASSRGSPPDTQYF. The chain employs TRBV3-1 and TRBJ2-3; TCRdb indicates TRBD1, and absent DNA this call remains unverified. The CDR3 runs to 14 residues. Germline lookup yields CDR1 LGHDT and CDR2 YNNKEL (reference sequence).